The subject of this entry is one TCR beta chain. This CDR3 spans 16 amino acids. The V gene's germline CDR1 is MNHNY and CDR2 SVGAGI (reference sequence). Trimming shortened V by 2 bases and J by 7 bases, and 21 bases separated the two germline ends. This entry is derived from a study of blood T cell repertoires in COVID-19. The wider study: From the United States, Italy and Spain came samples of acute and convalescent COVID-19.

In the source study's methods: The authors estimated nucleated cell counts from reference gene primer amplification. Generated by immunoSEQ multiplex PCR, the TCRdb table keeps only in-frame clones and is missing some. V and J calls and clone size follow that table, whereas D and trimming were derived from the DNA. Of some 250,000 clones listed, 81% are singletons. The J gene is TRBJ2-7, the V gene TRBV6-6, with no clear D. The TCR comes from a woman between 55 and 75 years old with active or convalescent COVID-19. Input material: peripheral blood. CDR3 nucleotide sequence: TGTGCCAGCAGTTACAGTTCCCAGACTCCTTCTCGAGAGCAGTACTTC. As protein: CASSYSSQTPSREQYF.